Listed below are T cell receptor beta chains from one sample, sequenced in a study of T cells in Graves' hyperthyroidism and ophthalmopathy. Each CDR3 protein is one row after TCRdb ran MiXCR on the multiplex PCR reads. The sample contains hundreds of thousands of distinct CDR3 sequences, less than 25% of which appear only once. Sequencing was performed on blood. Receptors were obtained from a man younger than 40 with Graves' ophthalmopathy. Each CDR3 is given with its conserved first and last residue. The D gene is left open where the match is weak. The size field is filled for only some rows; it gives once, few, many or a size class.

v_gene	abundance	j_gene	d_gene	CDR3nt	CDR3aa
TRBV10-3	few	TRBJ2-5	-	TGTGCCATCAGTGCGGCGGGCCAAGAGACCCAGTACTTC	CAISAAGQETQYF
TRBV6-5	few	TRBJ2-1	TRBD1	TGTGCCAGCAGTTACGGGGACAGGGCTGGAAATGAGCAGTTCTTC	CASSYGDRAGNEQFF
TRBV3-1	-	TRBJ2-2	-	TGTGCCAGCAGCCTTCGGGGGTGGGGGGAGCTGTTTTTT	CASSLRGWGELFF
TRBV20-1	-	TRBJ2-4	TRBD1	TGCAGTGCTCATCCGGGACAGGGTTGGAACATTCAGTACTTC	CSAHPGQGWNIQYF
TRBV11-1	-	TRBJ2-1	-	TGTGCCAGCAGCTTAAATCCGGGAGAATGGGATGAGCAGTTCTTC	CASSLNPGEWDEQFF
TRBV28	few	TRBJ2-7	-	TGTGCCAGCAGTTCCCCACACCTCGGGCAGTACTTC	CASSSPHLGQYF
TRBV5-1	-	TRBJ1-5	-	TGCGCCAGCAGCCCATTGCTAGGTGGTCAGCCCCAGCATTTT	CASSPLLGGQPQHF
TRBV29-1	-	TRBJ2-1	TRBD2	TGCAGCGCAGGGACTAGCTCCTACAATGAGCAGTTCTTC	CSAGTSSYNEQFF
TRBV7-2	many	TRBJ2-1	TRBD2	TGTGCCAGCAGACCTAAGGTCCCCGCTAGCGGGGTCTACAATGAGCAGTTCTTC	CASRPKVPASGVYNEQFF
TRBV6-1	many	TRBJ1-6	TRBD1	TGTGCCAGCAGTAAAAAGGGACAGGGGGGTAGTTCACCCCTCCACTTT	CASSKKGQGGSSPLHF
TRBV5-1	few	TRBJ2-2	TRBD2	TGCGCCAGCAGCTTGAACGGACTAGCGGTCGCGAACACCGGGGAGCTGTTTTTT	CASSLNGLAVANTGELFF
TRBV5-4	-	TRBJ2-2	-	TGTGCCAGCAGCCACGCTAGCGCCGGGGAGCTGTTTTTT	CASSHASAGELFF
TRBV28	many	TRBJ2-7	-	TGTGCCAGCAGTTTTGTTCTGAGGAGGGGGCGACGGTACGAGCAGTACTTC	CASSFVLRRGRRYEQYF
TRBV6-1	few	TRBJ2-7	TRBD1	TGTGCCAGCATCAGGACAGGGGGCCAGTGGGACCCGTCTGAATACGAGCAGTACTTC	CASIRTGGQWDPSEYEQYF
TRBV19	-	TRBJ2-1	-	TGTGCCAGTAGTGCGGAGAGCTCCTACAATGAGCAGTTCTTC	CASSAESSYNEQFF
TRBV12-3/TRBV12-4	-	TRBJ1-4	-	TGTGCCAGCAAGGACTCATCGATGGAAAAACTGTTTTTT	CASKDSSMEKLFF
TRBV7-9	few	TRBJ2-2	TRBD1	TGTGCCAGCAGCCAAAATTCCCCCGGGACAGGGAACACCGGGGAGCTGTTTTTT	CASSQNSPGTGNTGELFF
TRBV27	few	TRBJ1-1	TRBD1	TGTGCCAGCAGTTCACCCGGGACAGGGGGCCAGGGTTCGGGGCTTTTCTTT	CASSSPGTGGQGSGLFF
TRBV7-2	few	TRBJ2-7	TRBD2	TGTGCCAGCAGCTTAGGGACTAGCCTAACCTACGAGCAGTACTTC	CASSLGTSLTYEQYF
TRBV29-1	many	TRBJ2-3	TRBD2	TGCAGCGTCCAACTTACTAGCGGGAGGGCCAGAGATACGCAGTATTTT	CSVQLTSGRARDTQYF
TRBV12-3/TRBV12-4	many	TRBJ1-6	TRBD1	TGTGCCAGCAGTTCTACTTTCGACAGGGGAAATTCACCCCTCCACTTT	CASSSTFDRGNSPLHF
TRBV6-5	-	TRBJ2-7	-	TGTGCCAGCAGTTATGGGGAGAGGCCCGAGCAGTACTTC	CASSYGERPEQYF
TRBV10-3	few	TRBJ1-1	-	TGTGCCATCACCCCTACAGGGATGGGCACTGAAGCTTTCTTT	CAITPTGMGTEAFF
TRBV20-1	-	TRBJ2-1	TRBD2	TGCAGTGCTAGAGATCCGGGAGGGGGTAGCTCCTACAATGAGCAGTTCTTC	CSARDPGGGSSYNEQFF
TRBV3-1	-	TRBJ1-6	-	TGTGCCAGCAGTTACCGGGAGGTAAATTCACCCCTCCACTTT	CASSYREVNSPLHF
TRBV6-1	-	TRBJ1-1	TRBD1	TGTGCCAGCAGTGATAAAGGACAGGGGGCTGGCACTGAAGCTTTCTTT	CASSDKGQGAGTEAFF
TRBV6-5	few	TRBJ2-3	TRBD2	TGTGCCAGCAGTTACTCGGGGGGACTAGCGGGAGGCCTGGTAGATACGCAGTATTTT	CASSYSGGLAGGLVDTQYF
TRBV7-9	-	TRBJ2-1	TRBD1	TGTGCCAGCAGCTCACATCAGGGGGCTTCCTACAATGAGCAGTTCTTC	CASSSHQGASYNEQFF
TRBV30	many	TRBJ1-4	-	TGTGCCTGGACCGACCCGGGACCGCTTAATGAAAAACTGTTTTTT	CAWTDPGPLNEKLFF
TRBV4-1	-	TRBJ2-5	-	TGCGCCAGCAGCCAAGTAGAGGGGACTCCAGAGACCCAGTACTTC	CASSQVEGTPETQYF
TRBV6-1	-	TRBJ2-7	-	TGTGCCAGCAGCCCCGGGTCCCACTACGAGCAGTACTTC	CASSPGSHYEQYF
TRBV7-9	many	TRBJ2-1	TRBD2	TGTGCCAGCAGCCGAAGCGGGAGCTCCTACAATGAGCAGTTCTTC	CASSRSGSSYNEQFF
TRBV18	-	TRBJ2-7	TRBD1	TGTGCCAGCTCACCACCAGAACAGGGGGCTGGTAACGAGCAGTACTTC	CASSPPEQGAGNEQYF
TRBV5-1	few	TRBJ2-1	-	TGCGCCAGCAGCCGGGAGCTCTACAATGAGCAGTTCTTC	CASSRELYNEQFF
TRBV7-9	few	TRBJ2-1	-	TGTGCCAGCAGCTCCCCGGACGTAGGGAATGAGCAGTTCTTC	CASSSPDVGNEQFF
TRBV7-8	many	TRBJ2-3	TRBD2	TGTGCCAGCAGCTTCGGGACTAGCGGGGGGATACCCACAGATACGCAGTATTTT	CASSFGTSGGIPTDTQYF
TRBV27	many	TRBJ2-1	-	TGTGCCAGCAGTTTAGAAGTCGGCGGCGAGCAGTTCTTC	CASSLEVGGEQFF
TRBV25-1	few	TRBJ2-7	-	TGTGCCAGCACCGTGAGTAACGGCGACTACGAGCAGTACTTC	CASTVSNGDYEQYF
TRBV5-1	-	TRBJ2-7	TRBD1	TGCGCCAGCAGCAAGACAGGGCCTACCTACGAGCAGTACTTC	CASSKTGPTYEQYF
TRBV7-2	many	TRBJ2-3	-	TGTGCCAGCAACGTCGGGGCCACAGATACGCAGTATTTT	CASNVGATDTQYF
TRBV11-3	-	TRBJ2-5	TRBD2	TGTGCCAGCAGCTTAGGATCTAGCGGGACCCAAGAGACCCAGTACTTC	CASSLGSSGTQETQYF
TRBV7-8	-	TRBJ2-1	TRBD2	TGTGCCAGCAGCTTAAAGTCATTTAGCGGGAGTTCTAGCAATGAGCAGTTCTTC	CASSLKSFSGSSSNEQFF
TRBV19	few	TRBJ1-1	TRBD1	TGTGCCAGTAAGATACAGGGGGACACTGAAGCTTTCTTT	CASKIQGDTEAFF
TRBV5-1	many	TRBJ2-7	TRBD2	TGCGCCAGCACCGCGGGGGGCTACGAGCAGTACTTC	CASTAGGYEQYF
TRBV6-1	few	TRBJ1-2	-	TGTGCCAGCAGTCCCGGGCCGGGCTATGGCTACACCTTC	CASSPGPGYGYTF
TRBV29-1	-	TRBJ1-2	-	TGCAGCGTTGAATCGACAGCTCTTTTCTATGGCTACACCTTC	CSVESTALFYGYTF
TRBV5-8	few	TRBJ2-1	-	TGTGCCAGCAGCCTACGGCCCTACAATGAGCAGTTCTTC	CASSLRPYNEQFF
TRBV6-2/TRBV6-3	-	TRBJ2-5	-	TGTGCCAGCAGTTACGAGGGCCAAGAGACCCAGTACTTC	CASSYEGQETQYF